This T cell receptor beta chain was sequenced during a study of blood T cells in healthy people across ages. Per-sample yields of isolated PBMCs were at least 6 million. A word on this clonotype: Its specificity is not known.

Then a second PCR, running roughly 7 to 11 cycles, was carried out with a sample-barcoded 5' primer and a J-beta primer mix. TCRdb ran MiXCR on the 5' RACE reads and lists one entry per CDR3 protein. The table includes approximately 900,000 distinct CDR3 sequences, under 35% detected once. Looked up from germline, CDR1 is SGHRS and CDR2 is YFSETQ. The ends were cut back, 0 bases at V and 6 bases at J, with 18 bases in the middle. This CDR3 has 16 residues. Study-level findings and limits: More naive CD4+ cells and higher diversity were found in long-lived than in aged donors.

These data also featured in a second study, about T cells of mothers and their children. That study adds: Samples came from a few healthy Caucasian mothers and their six children. An overlap that was slightly higher, though non-significant, was seen in related mother-child pairs versus unrelated pairs.

Sequences were obtained from blood. V gene TRBV5-1 combines with J gene TRBJ1-1, with D possibly matching TRBD1 (6 bases). The TCR sequence derives from a woman between 40 and 55 years old in good health. The CDR3 DNA follows: TGCGCCAGCAGCTTGGCCGGGGGCCCCCTTGTCGCTGAAGCTTTCTTT. As protein: CASSLAGGPLVAEAFF. Drawing the rest from reference TRBV5-1 and TRBJ1-1, the complete variable domain is KAGVTQTPRYLIKTRGQQVTLSCSPISGHRSVSWYQQTPGQGLQFLFEYFSETQRNKGNFPGRFSGRQFSNSRSEMNVSTLELGDSALYLCASSLAGGPLVAEAFFGQGTRLTVV.